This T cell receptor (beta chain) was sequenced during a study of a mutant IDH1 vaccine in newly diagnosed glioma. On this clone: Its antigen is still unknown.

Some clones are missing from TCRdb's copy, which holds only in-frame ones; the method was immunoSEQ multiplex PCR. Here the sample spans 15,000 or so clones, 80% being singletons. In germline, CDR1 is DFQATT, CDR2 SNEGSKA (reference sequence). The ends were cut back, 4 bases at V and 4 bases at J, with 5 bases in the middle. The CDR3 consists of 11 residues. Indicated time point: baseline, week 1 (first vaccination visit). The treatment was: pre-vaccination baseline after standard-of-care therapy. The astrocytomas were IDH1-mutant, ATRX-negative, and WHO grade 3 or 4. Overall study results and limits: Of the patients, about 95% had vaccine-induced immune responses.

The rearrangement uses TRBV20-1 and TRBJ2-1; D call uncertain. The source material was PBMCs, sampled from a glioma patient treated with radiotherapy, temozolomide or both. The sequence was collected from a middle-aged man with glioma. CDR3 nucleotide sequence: TGCAGTGCTACCCCGTACAATGAGCAGTTCTTC. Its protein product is CSATPYNEQFF.